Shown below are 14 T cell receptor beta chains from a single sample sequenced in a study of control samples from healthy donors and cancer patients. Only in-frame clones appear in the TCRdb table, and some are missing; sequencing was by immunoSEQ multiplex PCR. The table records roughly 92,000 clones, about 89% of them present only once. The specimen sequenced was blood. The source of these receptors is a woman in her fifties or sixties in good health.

In DNA form, the CDR3 reads TGTGCCAGCAGTTTTTCAGGGTCCGAGACCCAGTACTTC. Translated, it gives CASSFSGSETQYF. The chain combines TRBV12-3 or TRBV12-4 with TRBJ2-5; possibly TRBD1 for D (5 bases). This CDR3 has 13 amino acids. Trimming removed 3 bases from V and 5 bases from J, with 10 bases in between.

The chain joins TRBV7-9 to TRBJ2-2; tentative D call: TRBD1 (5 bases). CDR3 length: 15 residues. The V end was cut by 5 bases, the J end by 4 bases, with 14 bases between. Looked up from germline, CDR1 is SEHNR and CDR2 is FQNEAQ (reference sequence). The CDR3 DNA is TGTGCCAGCAGCCCGCAGGGCATCTCCACCGGGGAGCTGTTTTTT. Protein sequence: CASSPQGISTGELFF.

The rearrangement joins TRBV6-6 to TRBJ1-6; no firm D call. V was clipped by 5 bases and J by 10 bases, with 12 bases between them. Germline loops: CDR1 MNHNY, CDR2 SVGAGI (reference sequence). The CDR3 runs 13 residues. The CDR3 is CASSPGKGSPLHF. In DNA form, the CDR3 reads TGTGCCAGCAGTCCGGGGAAGGGATCACCCCTCCACTTT.

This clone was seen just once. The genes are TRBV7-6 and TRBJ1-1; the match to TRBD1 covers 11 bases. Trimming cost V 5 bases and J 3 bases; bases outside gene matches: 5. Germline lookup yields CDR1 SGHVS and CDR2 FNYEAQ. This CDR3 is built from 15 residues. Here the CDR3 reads CASSPGQGAYTEAFF. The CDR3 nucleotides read TGTGCCAGCAGCCCTGGACAGGGGGCTTACACTGAAGCTTTCTTT.

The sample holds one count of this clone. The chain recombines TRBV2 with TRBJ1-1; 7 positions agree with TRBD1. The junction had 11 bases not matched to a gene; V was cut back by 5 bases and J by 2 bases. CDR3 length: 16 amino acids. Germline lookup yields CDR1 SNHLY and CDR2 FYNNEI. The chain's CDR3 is CASSPRLDRANTEAFF. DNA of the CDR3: TGTGCCAGCAGTCCCCGCCTCGACAGGGCCAACACTGAAGCTTTCTTT.

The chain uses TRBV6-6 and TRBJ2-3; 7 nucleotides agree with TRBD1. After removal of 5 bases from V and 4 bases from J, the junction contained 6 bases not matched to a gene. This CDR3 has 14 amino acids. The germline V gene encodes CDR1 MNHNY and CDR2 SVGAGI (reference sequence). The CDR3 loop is CASSPTGPPDTQYF. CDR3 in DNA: TGTGCCAGCAGTCCGACAGGGCCGCCAGATACGCAGTATTTT.

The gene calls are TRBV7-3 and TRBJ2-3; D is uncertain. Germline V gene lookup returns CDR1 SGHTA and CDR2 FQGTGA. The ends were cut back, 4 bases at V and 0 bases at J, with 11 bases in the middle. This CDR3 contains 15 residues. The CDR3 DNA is TGTGCCAGCAGCTACGGAGCGACTAGCACAGATACGCAGTATTTT. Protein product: CASSYGATSTDTQYF.

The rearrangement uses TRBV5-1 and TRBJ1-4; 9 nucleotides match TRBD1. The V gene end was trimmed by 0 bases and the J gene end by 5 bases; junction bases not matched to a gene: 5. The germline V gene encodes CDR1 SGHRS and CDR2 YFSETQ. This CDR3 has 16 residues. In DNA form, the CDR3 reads TGCGCCAGCAGCTTGGCCAGGGACAGGGAAAATGAAAAACTGTTTTTT. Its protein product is CASSLARDRENEKLFF.

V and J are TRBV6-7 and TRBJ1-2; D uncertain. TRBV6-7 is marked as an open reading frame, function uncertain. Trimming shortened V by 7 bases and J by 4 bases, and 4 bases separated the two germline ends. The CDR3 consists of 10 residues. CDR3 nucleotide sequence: TGTGCCAGCACCCGCTATGGCTACACCTTC. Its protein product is CASTRYGYTF.

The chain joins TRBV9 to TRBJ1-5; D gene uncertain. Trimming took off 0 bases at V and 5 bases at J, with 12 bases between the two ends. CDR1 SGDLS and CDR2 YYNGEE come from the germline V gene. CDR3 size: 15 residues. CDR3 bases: TGTGCCAGCAGCGTAGGAGAGGGTGGGTATCAGCCCCAGCATTTT. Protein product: CASSVGEGGYQPQHF.

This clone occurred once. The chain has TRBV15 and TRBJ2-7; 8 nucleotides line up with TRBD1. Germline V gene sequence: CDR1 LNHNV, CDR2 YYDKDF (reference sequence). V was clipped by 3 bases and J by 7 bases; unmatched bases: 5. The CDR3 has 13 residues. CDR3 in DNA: TGTGCCACCAGCAGGGACAGGGAAAAGGAGCAGTACTTC. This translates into CATSRDREKEQYF.

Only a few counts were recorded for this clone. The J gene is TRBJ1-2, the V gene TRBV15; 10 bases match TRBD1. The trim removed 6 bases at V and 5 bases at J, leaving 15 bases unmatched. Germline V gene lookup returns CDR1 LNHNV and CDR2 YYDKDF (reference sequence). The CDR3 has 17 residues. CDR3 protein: CATRPFPGTGEAYGYTF. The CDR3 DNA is TGTGCCACCAGACCCTTCCCCGGGACAGGGGAAGCTTATGGCTACACCTTC.

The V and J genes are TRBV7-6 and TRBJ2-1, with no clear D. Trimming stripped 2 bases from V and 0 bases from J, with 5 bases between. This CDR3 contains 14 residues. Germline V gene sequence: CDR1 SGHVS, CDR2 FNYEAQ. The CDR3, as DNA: TGTGCCAGCAGCTTAAGGAGCTCCTACAATGAGCAGTTCTTC. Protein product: CASSLRSSYNEQFF.

The chain's CDR3 is CASSLGDSGNTIYF. DNA for the CDR3: TGCGCCAGCAGCTTGGGAGATTCTGGAAACACCATATATTTT. This rearrangement joins TRBV5-1 to TRBJ1-3; the D is unclear. CDR1 and CDR2 (germline): SGHRS, YFSETQ. Between the trimmed V and J ends, which lost 0 bases and 1 base, there was a span of 5 bases. The CDR3 is made up of 14 amino acids.